A selection of T cell receptor beta chains follows, all from one sample in a study of blood T cell repertoires in COVID-19. Libraries were prepared by immunoSEQ multiplex PCR; TCRdb keeps only in-frame clonotypes and omits some of them. The sample lists 300,000 or so clones; around nine tenths were seen once. Sequences were obtained from PBMCs or T cells enriched from blood (not recorded which). The receptor source for this set is a woman aged 50 to 65 who had been exposed to COVID-19. Each CDR3 is given with its conserved first and last residue. Fields, in order: D gene, CDR3 length, clone size, J gene, V gene, CDR3 protein, CDR3 DNA. The D gene is left open where the match is weak. The size field is filled for only some rows; it gives once, few, many or a size class.

TRBD2,17,.,TRBJ2-3,TRBV3-1/TRBV3-2,CASSQARSGARPDTQYF,TGTGCCAGCAGCCAAGCCCGTAGCGGGGCCCGCCCAGATACGCAGTATTTT
.,13,.,TRBJ1-6,TRBV12-3/TRBV12-4,CASSSPPNSPLHF,TGTGCCAGCAGTTCTCCCCCCAATTCACCCCTCCACTTT
.,15,.,TRBJ1-2,TRBV6-5,CASKLTQGVNYGYTF,TGTGCCAGCAAACTCACACAAGGGGTTAACTATGGCTACACCTTC
.,11,.,TRBJ2-5,TRBV7-6,CASSTGETQYF,TGTGCCAGCAGTACGGGGGAGACCCAGTACTTC
.,13,.,TRBJ1-2,TRBV25-1,CASSGAGDYGYTF,TGTGCCAGCAGTGGCGCAGGGGACTATGGCTACACCTTC
.,14,.,TRBJ2-7,TRBV5-4,CASSIQGRSHEQYF,TGTGCCAGCAGCATACAGGGACGCTCCCACGAGCAGTACTTC
TRBD2,15,.,TRBJ2-2,TRBV19,CASRSGGSNTGELFF,TGTGCCAGTAGGTCGGGGGGGTCGAACACCGGGGAGCTGTTTTTT
.,15,.,TRBJ2-3,TRBV25-1,CASRKGGHPGDTQYF,TGTGCCAGCAGGAAGGGTGGACACCCTGGGGATACGCAGTATTTT
TRBD1,15,.,TRBJ1-6,TRBV10-2,CASRRGQSGDSPLHF,TGCGCCAGCAGACGGGGACAGTCGGGGGATTCACCCCTCCACTTT
.,13,.,TRBJ2-2,TRBV5-1,CASSSSNTGELFF,TGCGCCAGCAGCTCCAGTAACACCGGGGAGCTGTTTTTT
TRBD1,16,.,TRBJ2-2,TRBV24-1,CATSGWDRGNTGELFF,TGTGCCACCAGTGGGTGGGACAGGGGAAACACCGGGGAGCTGTTTTTT
.,13,once,TRBJ2-5,TRBV28,CASSPGDQETQYF,TGTGCCAGCAGCCCCGGAGATCAAGAGACCCAGTACTTC
.,14,.,TRBJ2-7,TRBV11-3,CASSPTGGSYEQYF,TGTGCCAGCAGCCCCACCGGGGGTTCCTACGAGCAGTACTTC
.,13,.,TRBJ2-7,TRBV2,CASRVDYRYEQYF,TGTGCCAGCAGAGTGGACTACCGCTACGAGCAGTACTTC
TRBD2,19,.,TRBJ2-1,TRBV5-4,CASSSPGLAGLSSYNEQFF,TGTGCCAGCAGCTCACCGGGACTAGCGGGGTTAAGCTCCTACAATGAGCAGTTCTTC
TRBD1,14,once,TRBJ2-2,TRBV27,CASRQGRDTGELFF,TGTGCCAGTCGACAGGGGAGAGACACCGGGGAGCTGTTTTTT
TRBD1,13,.,TRBJ1-1,TRBV15,CATSPQTGITAFF,TGTGCCACCAGCCCACAGACAGGGATAACGGCTTTCTTT
.,16,.,TRBJ1-4,TRBV5-1,CASRPPLANTEGKLFF,TGCGCCAGCCGCCCCCCCCTAGCAAACACCGAGGGAAAACTGTTTTTT
.,16,.,TRBJ2-1,TRBV11-2,CASSLDPRGISHEQFF,TGTGCCAGCAGCTTAGATCCGAGGGGGATCTCCCATGAGCAGTTCTTC
TRBD1,17,.,TRBJ1-2,TRBV27,CASSLSPTDRGPYGYTF,TGTGCCAGCAGTTTATCGCCAACGGACAGGGGGCCCTATGGCTACACCTTC
.,14,.,TRBJ2-7,TRBV30,CAWSVPGVAYEQYF,TGTGCCTGGAGTGTACCTGGGGTAGCGTACGAGCAGTACTTC
TRBD1,15,.,TRBJ2-5,TRBV28,CASSRRTGERETQYF,TGTGCCAGCAGTAGGAGGACAGGGGAACGGGAGACCCAGTACTTC
.,14,.,TRBJ1-1,TRBV6-1,CASSEPGKNTEAFF,TGTGCCAGCAGTGAACCAGGGAAGAACACTGAAGCTTTCTTT
TRBD1,16,.,TRBJ2-3,TRBV27,CASSSLGQGAKDTQYF,TGTGCCAGCAGTTCCCTCGGTCAGGGGGCTAAAGATACGCAGTATTTT
TRBD1,15,.,TRBJ2-2,TRBV5-6,CASRKLGQGGGELFF,TGTGCCAGCAGGAAACTGGGACAGGGCGGCGGGGAGCTGTTTTTT
TRBD2,16,.,TRBJ2-3,TRBV5-1,CASSFPGLASTDTQYF,TGCGCCAGCAGCTTTCCGGGACTAGCGAGCACAGATACGCAGTATTTT
.,15,.,TRBJ1-5,TRBV19,CASSIRGGSNQPQHF,TGTGCCAGTAGTATTAGGGGGGGTAGCAATCAGCCCCAGCATTTT
.,14,.,TRBJ2-7,TRBV6-5,CASSPSGVSNEQYF,TGTGCCAGCAGTCCTTCGGGGGTATCAAACGAGCAGTACTTC
.,15,.,TRBJ1-5,TRBV19,CASSPAGGMNQPQHF,TGTGCCAGTAGTCCAGCCGGCGGGATGAATCAGCCCCAGCATTTT
.,14,.,TRBJ1-1,TRBV28,CASSLSGIITEAFF,TGTGCCAGCAGTTTATCAGGGATTATCACTGAAGCTTTCTTT
.,14,.,TRBJ1-1,TRBV5-1,CASSSDSSNTEAFF,TGCGCCAGCAGCTCGGACAGTAGCAACACTGAAGCTTTCTTT
.,13,.,TRBJ2-3,TRBV12-3/TRBV12-4,CASSLTNSDTQYF,TGTGCCAGCAGTTTGACTAACTCCGATACGCAGTATTTT
TRBD1,16,.,TRBJ1-6,TRBV5-5,CASSEMTGIINSPLHF,TGTGCCAGCAGCGAAATGACAGGGATCATAAATTCACCCCTCCACTTT